The 19 T cell receptor beta chains below all came from one sample that was sequenced in a study of T cells in localized non-small cell lung cancer. Sequencing used immunoSEQ multiplex PCR; TCRdb keeps in-frame clones, though not all of them. Counted here are 3,500 to 4,000 clones, 25% to 35% occurring once; the ten biggest clones make up 7.1%. Material: normal lung tissue next to the tumor, obtained before any cancer treatment. The receptors derive from a woman aged 35 to 70 with stage I lung adenocarcinoma.

V gene TRBV5-1 combines with J gene TRBJ2-7; TRBD1 might be the D (6 bases). The V and J ends lost 5 bases and 7 bases respectively, with 22 bases between them. The germline CDR1 and CDR2 sequences are SGHRS and YFSETQ. The CDR3 is 15 amino acids. The CDR3 here is CASSARPAGEGEQYF. In nucleotides, the CDR3 is TGCGCCAGCAGTGCAAGGCCCGCAGGGGAAGGAGAGCAGTACTTC.

The chain carries TRBV18 and TRBJ2-3, with D unresolved. V gave up 3 bases and J gave up 0 bases, with 1 base separating them. The CDR3 has 12 residues. In germline, CDR1 is KGHSH, CDR2 LQKENI. The CDR3 DNA is TGTGCCAGCTCACCTAGCACAGATACGCAGTATTTT. Its protein product is CASSPSTDTQYF.

V gene TRBV30 combines with J gene TRBJ2-1, with a possible D match to TRBD2 (6 bases). There are 12 residues in the CDR3. V was pared by 3 bases and J by 6 bases, with 9 bases between. Germline V gene data show CDR1 as GTSNPN and CDR2 as SVGIG (reference sequence). Here the CDR3 reads CAWRLGGNEQFF. The CDR3 DNA follows: TGTGCCTGGAGATTGGGGGGCAATGAGCAGTTCTTC.

This clone was observed a few times. The chain combines TRBV10-3 with TRBJ1-2; D might be TRBD1 (5 bases). Trimming took off 2 bases at V and 6 bases at J, with 10 bases between the two ends. The CDR3 consists of 13 residues. CDR1 is ENHRY and CDR2 is SYGVKD in the germline V gene. CDR3 nucleotides: TGTGCCATCAGTGAGGACAGCTCCCATGGCTACACCTTC. Its protein is CAISEDSSHGYTF.

V is TRBV5-1 and J is TRBJ1-1; D perhaps matches TRBD1 (5 bases). Germline V gives CDR1 SGHRS, CDR2 YFSETQ. Trimming pared 0 bases from V and 1 base from J, leaving 10 bases between. The CDR3 extends over 15 amino acids. The CDR3 reads CASSLVGGWNTEAFF. The CDR3 DNA reads as TGCGCCAGCAGCTTGGTTGGGGGTTGGAACACTGAAGCTTTCTTT.

In this sample, this clone turned up a few times. This sequence joins TRBV30 and TRBJ1-1; possibly TRBD1 for D (6 bases). Germline V gene data show CDR1 as GTSNPN and CDR2 as SVGIG (reference sequence). CDR3 size: 12 residues. The V end lost 7 bases, the J end lost 4 bases, and 13 bases lay between the germline ends. The CDR3 DNA reads as TGTGCCTATACAGGGTTCGGCACTGAAGCTTTCTTT. It specifies CAYTGFGTEAFF.

The chain uses TRBV30 and TRBJ1-1; D not resolved. CDR3 size: 15 residues. The germline CDR1 and CDR2 sequences are GTSNPN and SVGIG (reference sequence). Trimming cost V 4 bases and J 0 bases, with 15 bases left between them. The CDR3 here is CAWTTKGRVNTEAFF. As DNA, the CDR3 is TGTGCCTGGACGACGAAAGGGCGGGTGAACACTGAAGCTTTCTTT.

The chain uses TRBV5-1 and TRBJ1-2; 8 bases map to TRBD1. The V gene end was trimmed by 4 bases and the J gene end by 2 bases; junction bases not matched to a gene: 4. CDR3 length: 14 amino acids. The germline CDR1 and CDR2 sequences are SGHRS and YFSETQ. CDR3 protein: CASSVGTGNYGYTF. CDR3 sequence (DNA): TGCGCCAGCAGCGTCGGGACAGGAAACTATGGCTACACCTTC. Full variable domain (outside the CDR3, taken from reference TRBV5-1 and TRBJ1-2): KAGVTQTPRYLIKTRGQQVTLSCSPISGHRSVSWYQQTPGQGLQFLFEYFSETQRNKGNFPGRFSGRQFSNSRSEMNVSTLELGDSALYLCASSVGTGNYGYTFGSGTRLTVV.

This clone came up a few times. The V call is TRBV11-3, the J call TRBJ2-7; D might be TRBD1 (6 bases). CDR3 size: 15 residues. The germline CDR1 and CDR2 sequences are SGHNT and YENEEA. The V end lost 4 bases, the J end lost 1 base, and 14 bases lay between the germline ends. This CDR3 reads CASSWVAGASYEQYF. The CDR3 region has the DNA TGTGCCAGCAGCTGGGTGGCAGGGGCGTCCTACGAGCAGTACTTC.

This clone turned up a few times. The rearrangement uses TRBV6-4 and TRBJ2-7; 7 positions agree with TRBD2. V shed 5 bases and J 4 bases; nucleotides not matched to a gene: 5. Germline-derived CDR1 and CDR2 are MRHNA and SNTAGT. CDR3 length: 13 residues. The CDR3 sequence is CASSFDGGYEQYF. The CDR3 nucleotides are TGTGCCAGCAGTTTTGACGGGGGGTACGAGCAGTACTTC.

In this sample, this clone is medium-sized (0.01 to 0.1%). The CDR3 coding sequence is TGTGCCAGCAGCTTAGAACCGACAGGGACTAATGAAAAACTGTTTTTT. Encoded protein: CASSLEPTGTNEKLFF. The chain carries TRBV11-3 and TRBJ1-4, with TRBD1 matching over 7 bases. CDR1 SGHNT and CDR2 YENEEA come from the germline V gene. This CDR3 has 16 amino acids. The junction had 3 bases not matched to a gene; V was cut back by 0 bases and J by 2 bases.

This clone was counted only a few times. In DNA form, the CDR3 reads TGTGCCAGCAGCCGGGGACAGGGTAACAATGAGCAGTTCTTC. Encoded protein: CASSRGQGNNEQFF. The rearrangement links TRBV11-3 to TRBJ2-1; 9 bases are shared with TRBD1. Trimming cost V 5 bases and J 5 bases; bases outside gene matches: 4. CDR3 length equals 14 residues. CDR1 is SGHNT, CDR2 YENEEA, per germline.

The chain combines TRBV18 with TRBJ2-7, with 14 positions matching TRBD2. CDR1 and CDR2 from the germline V gene are KGHSH and LQKENI. V dropped 3 bases and J dropped 2; count of bases not matched to a gene: 3. The CDR3 has 16 residues. In DNA form, the CDR3 reads TGTGCCAGCTCACCCGGACTAGCGGGAGGTACCTACGAGCAGTACTTC. Translating it yields CASSPGLAGGTYEQYF. Filled out from reference TRBV18 and TRBJ2-7, the complete variable domain reads NAGVMQNPRHLVRRRGQEARLRCSPMKGHSHVYWYRQLPEEGLKFMVYLQKENIIDESGMPKERFSAEFPKEGPSILRIQQVVRGDSAAYFCASSPGLAGGTYEQYFGPGTRLTVT.

The count of this clone is one. The chain joins TRBV16 to TRBJ1-2, with 9 bases matching TRBD1. CDR1 is KGHSY and CDR2 is FQNENV in the germline V gene. The CDR3 has 15 residues. V lost 4 bases and J lost 4; bases outside the gene matches: 7. The CDR3 reads CASSLGTGLSYGYTF. The CDR3 DNA sequence: TGTGCCAGCAGCCTCGGGACAGGGTTAAGCTATGGCTACACCTTC.

The rearrangement uses TRBV6-7 and TRBJ1-1, with 8 positions matching TRBD1. TRBV6-7 counts as an open reading frame of uncertain function. The CDR3 has 15 amino acids. Losses at the gene ends were 6 bases for V and 7 bases for J; bases not matched to a gene: 13. The CDR3, as DNA: TGTGCCAGCAGGGACAAACAGGGGGTCAGAATTGAAGCTTTCTTT. This codes for CASRDKQGVRIEAFF.

This clone was recorded a few times. This chain links TRBV11-3 with TRBJ1-1; 7 bases match TRBD1. This CDR3 is built from 15 residues. CDR1 and CDR2 (germline): SGHNT, YENEEA. Trimming at V came to 7 bases and at J to 0 bases, leaving 8 bases not matched to a gene. CDR3 protein: CASNEDRFMNTEAFF. The CDR3 region has the DNA TGTGCCAGCAACGAGGACAGGTTCATGAACACTGAAGCTTTCTTT.

The CDR3 nucleotides are TGTGCCAGCTCAAGCACTTACTTTGGCGGGGGGGACCCACCAGATACGCAGTATTTT. Amino acids: CASSSTYFGGGDPPDTQYF. The chain employs TRBV18 and TRBJ2-3; 9 nucleotides align to TRBD2. The length of the CDR3 is 19 residues. J lost 4 bases, V lost 5 bases, and 19 bases had no gene match. The germline CDR1 and CDR2 sequences are KGHSH and LQKENI.

This clone was counted only a few times. This chain joins TRBV9 and TRBJ1-1, with TRBD1 matching over 10 bases. Germline CDR1 SGDLS, CDR2 YYNGEE. This CDR3 has 14 residues. Trimming cost V 0 bases and J 5 bases; bases outside gene matches: 1. As DNA, the CDR3 is TGTGCCAGCAGCGTAGGGACAGGGGGGACTGAAGCTTTCTTT. This gives the protein CASSVGTGGTEAFF.

CDR3 residues: CASSLKSYGSTDTQYF. Written as DNA, the CDR3 is TGTGCCAGCAGCTTAAAAAGTTACGGGAGCACAGATACGCAGTATTTT. The chain combines TRBV11-3 with TRBJ2-3, with D hard to call. Germline loops: CDR1 SGHNT, CDR2 YENEEA. This CDR3 comprises 16 residues. V lost 2 bases and J lost 0, with 12 bases in between.